This TCR beta chain was captured in a study of blood T cell repertoires in COVID-19. The overall study: There were acute and convalescent COVID-19 samples, and they came from the United States, Italy and Spain.

Original handling: By means of reference gene primer amplification, nucleated cell counts were estimated. Profiling relied on immunoSEQ multiplex PCR, and the TCRdb table lists in-frame clones only, not all of them. Clonal size and the V and J genes are those of that table, whereas D and trimming came from the DNA. Among 200,000 to 250,000 clones listed, 80% to 90% were seen once. Germline V gene lookup returns CDR1 SQVTM and CDR2 ANQGSEA. V gave up 1 base and J gave up 3 bases; unmatched junction bases: 2. This CDR3 contains 15 residues. The origin of this receptor is a man aged 50 or older with active or convalescent COVID-19. The sequenced material came from peripheral blood. The chain carries TRBV29-1 and TRBJ2-1; 11 nucleotides agree with TRBD1. The chain's CDR3 is CSVEAGTGGYNEQFF. CDR3 sequence (DNA): TGCAGCGTTGAAGCCGGGACAGGGGGCTACAATGAGCAGTTCTTC.